This TCR beta chain was retrieved from a study of blood T cell repertoires in COVID-19. Data came from immunoSEQ multiplex PCR; TCRdb stores just in-frame clones and leaves some out. Here the sample spans about 150,000 clones, approximately 79% being singletons. The CDR3 consists of 17 residues. Germline CDR1 is SGHAT and CDR2 is FQNNGV. V lost 1 base, J lost 0 bases, and 15 bases lay in between. Cohort assignment relied on participant-reported clinical history. For recovered donors of Cohort 3, there were two negative PCRs, clearance, or symptom resolution. What was sequenced was PBMCs or T cells enriched from blood (not recorded which). The clonotype comes from a man aged 50-60 years who had recovered from COVID-19. The V and J genes are TRBV11-2 and TRBJ1-2; D might be TRBD1 (6 bases). CDR3 DNA sequence: TGTGCCAGCAGCTTAGTCCCCAGGGGCCCAGCTAACTATGGCTACACCTTC. This encodes CASSLVPRGPANYGYTF.